This T cell receptor beta chain emerged from a study of T cell therapy after organ transplantation. The length of the CDR3 is 14 residues. Germline CDR1 LGHNA, CDR2 YNFKEQ. Trimming shortened V by 4 bases and J by 2 bases, and 12 bases separated the two germline ends. Study-wide results and caveats: Concurrent antirejection and antiviral drugs remain unassessed confounders.

Sequenced by immunoSEQ multiplex PCR; TCRdb stores in-frame clones only, minus some. The sample contains about 6,000 clones, just under 75% of which appear only once. Time point of the sample: 4-8 weeks after completion of therapy. Comments on this clone: Its antigen is undetermined.

J is TRBJ2-7 and V is TRBV4-2, with a possible D match to TRBD1 (6 bases). The sequence derives from a human patient who had received a solid organ transplant and had CMV disease. Some of the T cells might come from the graft donor. Here the sequenced sample was CD8+ T cells from blood, taken after autologous CMV-specific T cell therapy. CDR3 sequence (DNA): TGTGCCAGCAGCCCCGGGACAACTGCCTACGAGCAGTACTTC. Its translation: CASSPGTTAYEQYF.